This T cell receptor beta chain was sequenced in a study of response to subunit inactivated influenza vaccine. Study outcomes and limitations: Only a handful of new T cells, the authors suggested, are recruited with each seasonal influenza vaccination.

TCRdb re-derived calls from the RT-PCR reads in MiXCR, one entry per CDR3 protein. The sample has about 480,000 distinct CDR3 sequences, about 25% seen once; the top ten hold 1.9%. Regarding this clonotype: Its antigen remains unidentified.

The ends lost 7 bases at V and 5 bases at J; junction bases unmatched: 8. CDR3 length: 12 amino acids. CDR1 is DFQATT and CDR2 is SNEGSKA in the germline V gene (reference sequence). Material: CD4+ T cells sorted from PBMCs, obtained around 5 days after vaccination. The chain combines TRBV20-1 with TRBJ2-7; 7 nucleotides align to TRBD1. This receptor was taken from a man in his fifties who received an inactivated influenza vaccine. This CDR3 reads CSGVGQNHEQYF. DNA of the CDR3: TGCAGTGGCGTGGGACAGAACCACGAGCAGTACTTC.